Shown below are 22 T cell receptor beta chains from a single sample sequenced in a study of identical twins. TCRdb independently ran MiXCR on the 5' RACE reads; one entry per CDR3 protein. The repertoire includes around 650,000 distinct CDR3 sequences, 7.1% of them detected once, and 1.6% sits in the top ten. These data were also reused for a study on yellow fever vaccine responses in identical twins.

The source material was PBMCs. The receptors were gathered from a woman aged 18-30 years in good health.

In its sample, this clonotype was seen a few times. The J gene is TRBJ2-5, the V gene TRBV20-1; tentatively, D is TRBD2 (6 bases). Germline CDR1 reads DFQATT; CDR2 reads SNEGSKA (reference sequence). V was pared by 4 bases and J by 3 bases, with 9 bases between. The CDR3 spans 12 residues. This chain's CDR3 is CSATTREETQYF. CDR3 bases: TGCAGTGCTACGACTAGAGAAGAGACCCAGTACTTC.

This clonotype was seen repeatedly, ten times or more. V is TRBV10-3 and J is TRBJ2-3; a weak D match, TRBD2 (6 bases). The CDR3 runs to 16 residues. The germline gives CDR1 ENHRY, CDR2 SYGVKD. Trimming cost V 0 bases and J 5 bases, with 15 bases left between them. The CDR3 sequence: CAISESSGAMLDTQYF. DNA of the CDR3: TGTGCCATCAGTGAGTCATCGGGAGCGATGTTAGATACGCAGTATTTT.

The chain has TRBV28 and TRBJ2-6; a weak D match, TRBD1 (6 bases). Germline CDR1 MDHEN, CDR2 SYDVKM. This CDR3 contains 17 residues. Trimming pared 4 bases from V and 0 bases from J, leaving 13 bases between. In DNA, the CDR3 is TGTGCCAGCAGTTCCTTACAGGGAACCTCTGGGGCCAACGTCCTGACTTTC. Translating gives CASSSLQGTSGANVLTF.

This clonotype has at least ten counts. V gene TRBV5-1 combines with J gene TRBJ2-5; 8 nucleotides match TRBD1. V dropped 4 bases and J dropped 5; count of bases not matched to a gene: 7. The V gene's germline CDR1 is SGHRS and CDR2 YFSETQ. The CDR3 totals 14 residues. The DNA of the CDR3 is TGCGCCAGCAGCCTCTCGGACAGGGCCGAGACCCAGTACTTC. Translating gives CASSLSDRAETQYF. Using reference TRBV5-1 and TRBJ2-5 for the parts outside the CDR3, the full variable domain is KAGVTQTPRYLIKTRGQQVTLSCSPISGHRSVSWYQQTPGQGLQFLFEYFSETQRNKGNFPGRFSGRQFSNSRSEMNVSTLELGDSALYLCASSLSDRAETQYFGPGTRLLVL.

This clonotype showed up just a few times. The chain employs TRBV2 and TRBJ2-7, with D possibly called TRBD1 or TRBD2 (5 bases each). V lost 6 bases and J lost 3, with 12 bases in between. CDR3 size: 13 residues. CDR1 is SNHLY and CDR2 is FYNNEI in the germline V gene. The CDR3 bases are TGTGCCAGCAGCAGGGACGAGTACTACGAGCAGTACGTC. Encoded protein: CASSRDEYYEQYV.

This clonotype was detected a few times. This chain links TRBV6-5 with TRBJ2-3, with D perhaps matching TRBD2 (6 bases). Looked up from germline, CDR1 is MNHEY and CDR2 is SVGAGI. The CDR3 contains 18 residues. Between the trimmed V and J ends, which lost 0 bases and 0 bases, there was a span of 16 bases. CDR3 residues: CASSYSSRGWFSTDTQYF. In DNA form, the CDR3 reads TGTGCCAGCAGTTACTCGAGTCGGGGGTGGTTTAGCACAGATACGCAGTATTTT.

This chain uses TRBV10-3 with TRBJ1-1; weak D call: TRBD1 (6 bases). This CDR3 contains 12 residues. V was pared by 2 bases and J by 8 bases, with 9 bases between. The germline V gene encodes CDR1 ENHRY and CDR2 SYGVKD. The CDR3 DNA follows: TGTGCCATCAGTGAGCGAGACAGGGAAGCTTTCTTT. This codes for CAISERDREAFF.

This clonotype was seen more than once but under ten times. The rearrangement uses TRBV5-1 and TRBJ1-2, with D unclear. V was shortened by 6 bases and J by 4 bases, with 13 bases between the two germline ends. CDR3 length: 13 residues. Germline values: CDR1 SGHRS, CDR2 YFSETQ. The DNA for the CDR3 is TGCGCCAGCACCGCGACGGGGAGCTATGGCTACACCTTC. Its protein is CASTATGSYGYTF.

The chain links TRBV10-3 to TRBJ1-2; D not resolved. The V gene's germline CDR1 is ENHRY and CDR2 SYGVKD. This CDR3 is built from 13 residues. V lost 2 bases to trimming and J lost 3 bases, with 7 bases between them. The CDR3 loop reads CAISEEGHYGYTF. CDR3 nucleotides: TGTGCCATCAGTGAGGAGGGTCACTATGGCTACACCTTC.

The CDR3 region has the DNA TGTGCCAGCAGCTTAGGGACAGGGAATTATCAGCCCCAGCATTTT. The encoded protein is CASSLGTGNYQPQHF. V and J are TRBV7-6 and TRBJ1-5, with 8 bases lining up with TRBD1. The CDR3 consists of 15 residues. V dropped 1 base and J dropped 5; count of bases not matched to a gene: 4. The germline V gene encodes CDR1 SGHVS and CDR2 FNYEAQ. Complete variable domain (other parts from reference TRBV7-6 and TRBJ1-5): GAGVSQSPRYKVTKRGQDVALRCDPISGHVSLYWYRQALGQGPEFLTYFNYEAQQDKSGLPNDRFSAERPEGSISTLTIQRTEQRDSAMYRCASSLGTGNYQPQHFGDGTRLSIL.

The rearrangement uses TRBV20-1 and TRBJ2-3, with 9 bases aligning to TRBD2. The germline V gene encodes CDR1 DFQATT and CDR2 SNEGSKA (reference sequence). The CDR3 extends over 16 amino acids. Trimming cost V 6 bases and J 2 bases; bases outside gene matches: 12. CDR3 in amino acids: CSAYDGASGITDTQYF. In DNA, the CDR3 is TGCAGTGCCTACGATGGGGCTAGCGGGATCACAGATACGCAGTATTTT.

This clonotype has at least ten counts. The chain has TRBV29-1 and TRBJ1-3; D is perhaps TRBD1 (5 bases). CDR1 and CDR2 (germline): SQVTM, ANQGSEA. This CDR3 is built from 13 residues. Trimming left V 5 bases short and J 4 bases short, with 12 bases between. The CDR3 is CSVQRDLGNTIYF. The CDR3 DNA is TGCAGCGTTCAGAGGGACCTAGGAAACACCATATATTTT.

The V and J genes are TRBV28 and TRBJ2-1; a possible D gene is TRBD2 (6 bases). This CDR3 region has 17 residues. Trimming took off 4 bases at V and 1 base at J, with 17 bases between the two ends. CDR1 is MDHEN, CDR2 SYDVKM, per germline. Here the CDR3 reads CASSSSVRGRSYNEQFF. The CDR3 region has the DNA TGTGCCAGCAGTTCTAGCGTGAGGGGACGGTCCTACAATGAGCAGTTCTTC.

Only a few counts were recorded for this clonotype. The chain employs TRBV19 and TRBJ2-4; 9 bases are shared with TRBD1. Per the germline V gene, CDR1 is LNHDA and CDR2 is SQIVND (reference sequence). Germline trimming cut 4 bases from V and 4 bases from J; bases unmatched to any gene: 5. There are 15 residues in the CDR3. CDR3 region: CASSRAGTGKNIQYF. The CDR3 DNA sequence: TGTGCCAGTAGTAGGGCCGGGACAGGGAAAAACATTCAGTACTTC.

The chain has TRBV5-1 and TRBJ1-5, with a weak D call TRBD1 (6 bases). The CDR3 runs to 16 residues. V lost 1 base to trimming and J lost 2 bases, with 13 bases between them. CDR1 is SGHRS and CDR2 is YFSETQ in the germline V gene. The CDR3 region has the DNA TGCGCCAGCAGCTTGACAGGGTCGGATGGCAATCAGCCCCAGCATTTT. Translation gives CASSLTGSDGNQPQHF.

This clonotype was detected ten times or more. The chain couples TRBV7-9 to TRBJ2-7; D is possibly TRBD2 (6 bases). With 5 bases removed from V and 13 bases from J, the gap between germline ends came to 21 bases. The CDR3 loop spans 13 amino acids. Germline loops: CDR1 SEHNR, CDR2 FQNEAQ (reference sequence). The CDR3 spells CASSRGSNTAQYF. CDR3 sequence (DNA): TGTGCCAGCAGCCGGGGGAGCAATACCGCGCAATACTTC.

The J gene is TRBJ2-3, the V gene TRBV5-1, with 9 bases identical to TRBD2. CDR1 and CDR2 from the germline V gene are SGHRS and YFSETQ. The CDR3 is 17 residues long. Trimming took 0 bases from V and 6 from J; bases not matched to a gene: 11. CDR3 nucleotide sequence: TGCGCCAGCAGCTTGGGGCTAGCGGGGAATAGTTTTGATACGCAGTATTTT. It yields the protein CASSLGLAGNSFDTQYF.

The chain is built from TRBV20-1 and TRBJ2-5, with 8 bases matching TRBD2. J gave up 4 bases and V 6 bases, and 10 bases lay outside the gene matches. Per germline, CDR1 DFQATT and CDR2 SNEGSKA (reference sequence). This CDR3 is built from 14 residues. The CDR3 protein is CSARRGLAGETQYF. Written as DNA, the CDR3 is TGCAGTGCCCGCCGTGGACTAGCCGGAGAGACCCAGTACTTC.

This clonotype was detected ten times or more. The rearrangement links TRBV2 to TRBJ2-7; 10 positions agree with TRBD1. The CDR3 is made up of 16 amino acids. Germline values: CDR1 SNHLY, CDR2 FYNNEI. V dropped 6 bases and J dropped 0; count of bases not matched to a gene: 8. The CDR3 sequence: CASRVADRGISYEQYF. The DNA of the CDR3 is TGTGCCAGCAGGGTAGCGGACAGGGGGATCTCCTACGAGCAGTACTTC.

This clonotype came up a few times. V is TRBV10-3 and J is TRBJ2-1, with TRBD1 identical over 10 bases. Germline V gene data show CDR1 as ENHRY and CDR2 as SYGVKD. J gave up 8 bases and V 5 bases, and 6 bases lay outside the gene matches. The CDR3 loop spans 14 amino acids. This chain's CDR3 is CAISPGQGLYEQFF. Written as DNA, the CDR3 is TGTGCCATCAGTCCGGGACAGGGGCTTTATGAGCAGTTCTTC.

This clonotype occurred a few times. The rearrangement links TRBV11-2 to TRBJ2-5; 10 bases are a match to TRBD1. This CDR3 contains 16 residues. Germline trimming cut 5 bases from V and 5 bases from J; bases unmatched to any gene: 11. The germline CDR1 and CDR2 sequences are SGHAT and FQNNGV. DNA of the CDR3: TGTGCCAGCAGCAAAGAATCGGGACAGGGGTGGGAGACCCAGTACTTC. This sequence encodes CASSKESGQGWETQYF. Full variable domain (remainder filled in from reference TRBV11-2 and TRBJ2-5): EAGVAQSPRYKIIEKRQSVAFWCNPISGHATLYWYQQILGQGPKLLIQFQNNGVVDDSQLPKDRFSAERLKGVDSTLKIQPAKLEDSAVYLCASSKESGQGWETQYFGPGTRLLVL.

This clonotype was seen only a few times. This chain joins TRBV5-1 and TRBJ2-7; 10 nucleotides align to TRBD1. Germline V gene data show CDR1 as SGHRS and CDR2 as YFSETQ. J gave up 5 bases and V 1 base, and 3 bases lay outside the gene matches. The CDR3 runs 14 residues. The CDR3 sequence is CASSLRTGGDEQYF. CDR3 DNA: TGCGCCAGCAGCTTGCGGACAGGGGGGGACGAGCAGTACTTC.